One and the same sample provided the 5 T cell receptor beta chains below, sequenced in a study of long-term antiretroviral therapy in people with HIV. Version v3.0 of the immunoSEQ assay ran at survey level. Assay: immunoSEQ multiplex PCR; the TCRdb copy retains only in-frame clones and omits some. Here the sample spans 15,000 to 20,000 clones, about 80% being singletons. Specimen: unsorted PBMCs, collected 2.2 years after starting antiretroviral therapy. The source is a man aged 50 or older with HIV.

The rearrangement links TRBV7-9 to TRBJ2-1; D perhaps matches TRBD1 (7 bases). The germline gives CDR1 SEHNR, CDR2 FQNEAQ (reference sequence). The CDR3 has 17 amino acids. V lost 5 bases, J lost 5 bases, and 22 bases lay in between. The CDR3: CASSPPKWTGGDNEQFF. CDR3 nucleotides: TGTGCCAGCAGCCCCCCCAAGTGGACAGGCGGGGACAATGAGCAGTTCTTC.

V is TRBV6-1 and J is TRBJ2-7; TRBD2 agrees at 8 bases. Germline V gene lookup returns CDR1 MNHNS and CDR2 SASEGT. This CDR3 has 16 amino acids. V lost 3 bases to trimming and J lost 2 bases; unmatched junction nucleotides: 9. Written as DNA, the CDR3 is TGTGCCAGCAGTGACCCGGGAGGGGCCCGCGCCTACGAGCAGTACTTC. This encodes CASSDPGGARAYEQYF.

This rearrangement joins TRBV11-3 to TRBJ1-5; a weak D match, TRBD1 (5 bases). Between the trimmed V and J ends, which lost 10 bases and 11 bases, there was a span of 12 bases. This CDR3 region has 10 residues. CDR1 and CDR2 (germline): SGHNT, YENEEA. The CDR3 protein is CANFSTAQHF. CDR3 DNA sequence: TGTGCCAACTTCTCGACAGCCCAGCATTTT.

This clone is a singleton in its sample. The chain combines TRBV6-5 with TRBJ2-5, with D perhaps TRBD1 or TRBD2 (5 bases each). The CDR3 has 14 residues. The V end was cut by 0 bases, the J end by 2 bases, with 7 bases between. Germline lookup yields CDR1 MNHEY and CDR2 SVGAGI. The CDR3 bases are TGTGCCAGCAGTTACTCGGGACGGCAAGAGACCCAGTACTTC. It is translated as CASSYSGRQETQYF.

V gene TRBV4-3 combines with J gene TRBJ2-7, with D maybe TRBD1 (6 bases). V shed 0 bases and J shed 2 bases, with 8 bases lying between them. The CDR3 runs to 14 residues. CDR1 is LGHNA and CDR2 is YSLEER in the germline V gene. The CDR3 bases are TGCGCCAGCAGCCAAGACAGGGGCGCCTACGAGCAGTACTTC. The encoded protein is CASSQDRGAYEQYF.